Sequencing of this TCR beta chain was carried out in a study of blood T cell repertoires in COVID-19 (dated by TCRdb to about 2020). General notes on the study: Collaborator samples came from the United States, Italy and Spain and covered acute and convalescent phases of COVID-19. The material from the prospective study consisted of cDNA or gDNA derived from T cells, B-cell-depleted T cells, or PBMCs. Subjects who had been exposed to COVID-19, were actively infected with it, or had recovered from it provided the deeply sampled blood TCRbeta repertoires that made up the dataset. The repertoires were released in a freely available public database meant as a resource for research on the immune response to SARS-CoV-2. Samples came from the ongoing ImmuneRACE study (first 160 participants) plus 1,254 subjects from 6 global collaborators. A de-identified subject ID, COVID-19 status, age in years and sex were almost always included in the sample metadata. Where available, HLA class I and class II types were taken from metadata supplied by the sample provider and were not determined by assay-based typing. Study-wide findings and limitations: The quantity of clinical and demographic metadata differed by source and by participant and was supplied without curation.

V loses 2 bases, J loses 0 bases, and the germline ends lie 8 bases apart. CDR1 and CDR2 are read off the germline V gene as MGHRA and YSYEKL. Including cysteine and phenylalanine, the CDR3 has 15 amino acids. Only the CDR3 DNA is retained, 45 bases long and in frame from the first base. The collaborating institutions used their own protocols to collect whole blood in K2EDTA tubes. For TCRbeta analysis, collaborator samples were shipped as frozen whole blood, as isolated PBMCs, or as DNA extracted from either sample type. TCRbeta CDR3 regions were amplified from genomic DNA using the immunoSEQ Assay, a bias-controlled multiplex PCR. Per the source publication's procedure: The number of nucleated cells in each sample was estimated by amplification of reference gene primers within the assay. Sequence reads were collapsed and filtered to measure the absolute abundance of every unique TCRbeta CDR3 rearrangement. For each sample, productive Simpson clonality was calculated as the square root of Simpson's diversity index across productive rearrangements. TCRdb took over this immuneACCESS table, retaining in-frame rearrangements with V and J assigned. Such tables are incomplete; in checked studies, under half of the missing clones stem from an unresolved V gene, and the remainder is unexplained. From that table come the V and J calls and clone size; the DNA was used to work out D and trimming. The sample yields some 41,000 clones; 86% were counted once. Together, the top ten hold about a tenth of the sample.

Concerning this clone: Its antigen is not yet known. One base away there is no much larger clone; base qualities are not given.

Recombination connected TRBV4-1 to TRBJ1-3; TRBD1 is possibly the D segment (6 matching bases). The sequenced sample consisted of peripheral blood. The TCR was taken from a human donor in a cohort sampled during active COVID-19. The CDR3 region: CASSQTGISGNTIYF. Read as DNA, the sequence is TGCGCCAGCAGCCAAACAGGGATCTCTGGAAACACCATATATTTT.